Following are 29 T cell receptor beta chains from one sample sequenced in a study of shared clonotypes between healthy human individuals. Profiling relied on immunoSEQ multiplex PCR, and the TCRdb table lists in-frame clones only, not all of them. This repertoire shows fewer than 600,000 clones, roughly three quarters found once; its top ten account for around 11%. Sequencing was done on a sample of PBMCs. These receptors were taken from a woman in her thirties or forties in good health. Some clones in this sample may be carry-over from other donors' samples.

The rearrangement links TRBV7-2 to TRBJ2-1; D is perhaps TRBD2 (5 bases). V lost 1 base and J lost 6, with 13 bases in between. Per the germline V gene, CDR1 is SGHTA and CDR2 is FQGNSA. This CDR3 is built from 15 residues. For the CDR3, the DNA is TGTGCCAGCAGCTTAGGAACTAGTGTCGGCAATGAGCAGTTCTTC. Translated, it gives CASSLGTSVGNEQFF.

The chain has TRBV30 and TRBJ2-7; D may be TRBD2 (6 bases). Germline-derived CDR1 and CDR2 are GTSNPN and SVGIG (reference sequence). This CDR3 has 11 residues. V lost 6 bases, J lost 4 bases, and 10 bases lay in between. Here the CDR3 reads CACARGYEQYF. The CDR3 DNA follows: TGTGCCTGTGCCCGGGGGTACGAGCAGTACTTC.

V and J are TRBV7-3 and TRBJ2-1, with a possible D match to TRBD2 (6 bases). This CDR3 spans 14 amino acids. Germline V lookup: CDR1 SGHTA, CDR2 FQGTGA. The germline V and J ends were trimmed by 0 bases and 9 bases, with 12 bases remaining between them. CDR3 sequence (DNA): TGTGCCAGCAGCTTAACGGCTAGCGACGGTGAGCAGTTCTTC. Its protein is CASSLTASDGEQFF.

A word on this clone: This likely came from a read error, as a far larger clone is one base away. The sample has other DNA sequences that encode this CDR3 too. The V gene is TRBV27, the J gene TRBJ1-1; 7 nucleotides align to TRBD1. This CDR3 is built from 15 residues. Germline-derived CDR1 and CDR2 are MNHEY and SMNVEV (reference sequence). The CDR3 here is CASSLTGTAYTEAFF. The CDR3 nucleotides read TGTGCCAGTAGTTTAACCGGGACAGCATACACTGAAGCTTTCTTT.

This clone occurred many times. CDR3 coding DNA: TGTGCCAGTAGTCAGGACACTTTTGGTTCACCCCTCCACTTT. As protein: CASSQDTFGSPLHF. The chain links TRBV19 to TRBJ1-6, with D possibly matching TRBD1 (5 bases). V lost 5 bases to trimming and J lost 9 bases, with 14 bases between them. The CDR3 has 14 residues. Germline-derived CDR1 and CDR2 are LNHDA and SQIVND (reference sequence).

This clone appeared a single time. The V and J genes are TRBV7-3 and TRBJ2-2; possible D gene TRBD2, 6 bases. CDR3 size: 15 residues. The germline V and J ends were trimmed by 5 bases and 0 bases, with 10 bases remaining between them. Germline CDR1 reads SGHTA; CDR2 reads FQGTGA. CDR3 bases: TGTGCCAGCAGCCGTACTAGCCCGAACACCGGGGAGCTGTTTTTT. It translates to CASSRTSPNTGELFF. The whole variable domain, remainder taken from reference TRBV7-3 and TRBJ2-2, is GAGVSQTPSNKVTEKGKYVELRCDPISGHTALYWYRQSLGQGPEFLIYFQGTGAADDSGLPNDRFFAVRPEGSVSTLKIQRTERGDSAVYLCASSRTSPNTGELFFGEGSRLTVL.

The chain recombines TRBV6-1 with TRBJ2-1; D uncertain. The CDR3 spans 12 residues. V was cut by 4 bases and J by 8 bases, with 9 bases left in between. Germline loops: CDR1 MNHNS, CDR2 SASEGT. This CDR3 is CASSGAVDEQFF. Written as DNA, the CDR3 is TGTGCCAGCAGTGGGGCAGTGGATGAGCAGTTCTTC.

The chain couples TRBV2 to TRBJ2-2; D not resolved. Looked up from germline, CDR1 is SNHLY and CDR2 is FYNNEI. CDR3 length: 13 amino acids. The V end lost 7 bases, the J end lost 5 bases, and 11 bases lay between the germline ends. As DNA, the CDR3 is TGTGCCAGCAATCCCCGTGGAACCGGGGAGCTGTTTTTT. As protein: CASNPRGTGELFF.

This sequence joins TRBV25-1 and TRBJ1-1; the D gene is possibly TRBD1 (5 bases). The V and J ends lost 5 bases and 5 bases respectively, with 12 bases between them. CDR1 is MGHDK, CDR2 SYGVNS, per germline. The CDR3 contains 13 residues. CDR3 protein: CASSSGGGTEAFF. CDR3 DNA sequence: TGTGCCAGCAGTTCGGGGGGGGGTACTGAAGCTTTCTTT.

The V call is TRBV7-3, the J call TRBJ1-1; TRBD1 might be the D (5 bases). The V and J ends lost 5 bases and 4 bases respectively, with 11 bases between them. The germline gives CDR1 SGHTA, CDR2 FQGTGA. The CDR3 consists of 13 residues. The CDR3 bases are TGTGCCAGCAGCAAACAGGAGGGCACTGAAGCTTTCTTT. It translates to CASSKQEGTEAFF.

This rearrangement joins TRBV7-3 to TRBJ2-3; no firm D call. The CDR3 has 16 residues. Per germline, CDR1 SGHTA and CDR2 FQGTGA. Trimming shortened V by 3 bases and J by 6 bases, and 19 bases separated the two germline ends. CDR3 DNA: TGTGCCAGCAGCTTCGTCGCACAGCCGACGTGGGATACGCAGTATTTT. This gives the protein CASSFVAQPTWDTQYF. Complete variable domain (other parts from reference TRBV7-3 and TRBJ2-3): GAGVSQTPSNKVTEKGKYVELRCDPISGHTALYWYRQSLGQGPEFLIYFQGTGAADDSGLPNDRFFAVRPEGSVSTLKIQRTERGDSAVYLCASSFVAQPTWDTQYFGPGTRLTVL.

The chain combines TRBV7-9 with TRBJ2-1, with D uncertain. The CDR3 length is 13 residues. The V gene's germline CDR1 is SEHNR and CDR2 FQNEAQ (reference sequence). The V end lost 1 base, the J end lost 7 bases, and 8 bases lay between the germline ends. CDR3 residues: CASSLDWANEQFF. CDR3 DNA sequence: TGTGCCAGCAGCTTAGATTGGGCTAATGAGCAGTTCTTC.

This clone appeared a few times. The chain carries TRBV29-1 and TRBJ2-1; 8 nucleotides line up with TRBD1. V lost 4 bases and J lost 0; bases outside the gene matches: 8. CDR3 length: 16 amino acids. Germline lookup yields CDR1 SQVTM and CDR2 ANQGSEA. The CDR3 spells CSVVGAGGFSYNEQFF. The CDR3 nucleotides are TGCAGCGTTGTGGGGGCAGGGGGCTTCTCCTACAATGAGCAGTTCTTC.

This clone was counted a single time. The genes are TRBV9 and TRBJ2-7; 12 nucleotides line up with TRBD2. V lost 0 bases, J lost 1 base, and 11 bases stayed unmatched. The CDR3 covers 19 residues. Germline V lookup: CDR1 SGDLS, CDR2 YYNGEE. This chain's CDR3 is CASSVEDKGLAGASYEQYF. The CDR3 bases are TGTGCCAGCAGCGTAGAGGATAAGGGACTAGCGGGCGCTTCCTACGAGCAGTACTTC.

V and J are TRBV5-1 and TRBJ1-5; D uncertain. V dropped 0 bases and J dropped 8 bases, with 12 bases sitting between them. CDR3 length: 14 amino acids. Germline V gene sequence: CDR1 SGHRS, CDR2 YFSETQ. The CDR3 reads CASSLAGGKEPQHF. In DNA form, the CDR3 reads TGCGCCAGCAGCTTGGCCGGTGGGAAGGAGCCCCAGCATTTT.

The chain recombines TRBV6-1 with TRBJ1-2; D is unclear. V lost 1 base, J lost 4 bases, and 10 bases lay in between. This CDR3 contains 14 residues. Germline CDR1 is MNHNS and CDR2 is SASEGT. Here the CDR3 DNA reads TGTGCCAGCAGTGAAGAAACCTCATCCTATGGCTACACCTTC. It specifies CASSEETSSYGYTF.

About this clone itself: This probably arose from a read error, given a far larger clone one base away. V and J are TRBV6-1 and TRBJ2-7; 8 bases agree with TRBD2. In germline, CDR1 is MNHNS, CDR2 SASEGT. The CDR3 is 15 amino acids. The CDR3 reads CANSEVSGGPNEQYF. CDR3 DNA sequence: TGTGCCAACAGTGAAGTTTCGGGAGGGCCTAACGAGCAGTACTTC.

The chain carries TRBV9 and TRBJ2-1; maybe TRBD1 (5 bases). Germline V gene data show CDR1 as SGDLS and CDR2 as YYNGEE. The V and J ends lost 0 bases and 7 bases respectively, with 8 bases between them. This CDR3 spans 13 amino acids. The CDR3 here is CASSVGGGNEQFF. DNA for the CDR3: TGTGCCAGCAGCGTAGGGGGCGGAAATGAGCAGTTCTTC.

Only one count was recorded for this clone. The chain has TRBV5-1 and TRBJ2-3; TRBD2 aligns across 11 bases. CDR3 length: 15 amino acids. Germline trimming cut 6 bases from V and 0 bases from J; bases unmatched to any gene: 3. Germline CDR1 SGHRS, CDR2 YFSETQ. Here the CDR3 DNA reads TGCGCCAGCAAGCTAGCGGGAGGTAGCACAGATACGCAGTATTTT. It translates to CASKLAGGSTDTQYF.

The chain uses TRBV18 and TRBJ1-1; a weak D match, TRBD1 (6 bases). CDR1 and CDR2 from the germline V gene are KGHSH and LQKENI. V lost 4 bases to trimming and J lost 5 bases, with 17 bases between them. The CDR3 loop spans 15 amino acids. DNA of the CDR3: TGTGCCAGCTCACGGGGCTTGGGGGCAGGTACTGAAGCTTTCTTT. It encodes CASSRGLGAGTEAFF. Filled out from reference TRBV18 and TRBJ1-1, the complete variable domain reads NAGVMQNPRHLVRRRGQEARLRCSPMKGHSHVYWYRQLPEEGLKFMVYLQKENIIDESGMPKERFSAEFPKEGPSILRIQQVVRGDSAAYFCASSRGLGAGTEAFFGQGTRLTVV.

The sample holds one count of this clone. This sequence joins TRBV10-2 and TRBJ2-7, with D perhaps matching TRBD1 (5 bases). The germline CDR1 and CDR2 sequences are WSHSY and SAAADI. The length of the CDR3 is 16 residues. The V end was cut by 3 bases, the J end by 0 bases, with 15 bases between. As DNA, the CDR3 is TGCGCCAGCAGTGACATTAGACAGCTTAGCTCCTACGAGCAGTACTTC. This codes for CASSDIRQLSSYEQYF.

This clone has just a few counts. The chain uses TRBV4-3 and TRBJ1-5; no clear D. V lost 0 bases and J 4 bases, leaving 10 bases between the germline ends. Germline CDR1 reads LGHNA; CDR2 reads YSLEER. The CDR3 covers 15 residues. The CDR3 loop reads CASSQDLGRNQPQHF. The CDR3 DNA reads TGCGCCAGCAGCCAAGATTTGGGAAGGAATCAGCCCCAGCATTTT.

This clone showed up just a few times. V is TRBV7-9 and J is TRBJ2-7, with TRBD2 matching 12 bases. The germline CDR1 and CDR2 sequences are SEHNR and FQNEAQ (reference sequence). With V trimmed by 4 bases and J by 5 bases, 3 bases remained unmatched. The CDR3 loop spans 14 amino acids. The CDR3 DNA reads TGTGCCAGCAGCTACGGACTAGCGGGAAACGAGCAGTACTTC. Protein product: CASSYGLAGNEQYF. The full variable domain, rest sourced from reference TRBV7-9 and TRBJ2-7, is DTGVSQNPRHKITKRGQNVTFRCDPISEHNRLYWYRQTLGQGPEFLTYFQNEAQLEKSRLLSDRFSAERPKGSFSTLEIQRTEQGDSAMYLCASSYGLAGNEQYFGPGTRLTVT.

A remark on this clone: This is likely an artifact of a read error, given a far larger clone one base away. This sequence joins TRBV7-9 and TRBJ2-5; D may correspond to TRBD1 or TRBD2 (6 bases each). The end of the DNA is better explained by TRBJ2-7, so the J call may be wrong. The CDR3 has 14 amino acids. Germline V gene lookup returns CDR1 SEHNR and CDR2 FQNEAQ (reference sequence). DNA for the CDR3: TGTGCCGGCGGGAAAGGGGACATAGCCTACGAGCAGTACTTC. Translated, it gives CAGGKGDIAYEQYF.

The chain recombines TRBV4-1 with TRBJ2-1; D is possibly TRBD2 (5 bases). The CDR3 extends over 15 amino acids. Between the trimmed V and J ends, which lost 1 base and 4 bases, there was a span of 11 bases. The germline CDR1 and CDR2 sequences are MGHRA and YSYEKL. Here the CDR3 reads CASSQVPSKYNEQFF. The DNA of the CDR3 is TGCGCCAGCAGCCAAGTCCCTAGCAAGTACAATGAGCAGTTCTTC.

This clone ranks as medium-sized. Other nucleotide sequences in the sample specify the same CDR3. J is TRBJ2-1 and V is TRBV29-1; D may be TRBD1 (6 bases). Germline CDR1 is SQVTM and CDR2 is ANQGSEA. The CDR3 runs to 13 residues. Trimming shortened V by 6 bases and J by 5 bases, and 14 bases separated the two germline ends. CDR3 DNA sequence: TGCAGCGTCGCTGTTACAGGGAACAATGAGCAGTTCTTC. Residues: CSVAVTGNNEQFF.

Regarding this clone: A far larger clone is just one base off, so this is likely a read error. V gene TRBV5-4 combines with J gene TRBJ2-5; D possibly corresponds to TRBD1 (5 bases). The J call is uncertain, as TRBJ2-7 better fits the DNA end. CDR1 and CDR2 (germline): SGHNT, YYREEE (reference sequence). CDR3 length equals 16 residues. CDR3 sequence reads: CASSRGWARGSYEQYF. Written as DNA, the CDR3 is TGTGCCAGCAGCCGAGGTTGGGCTAGGGGCTCCTACGAGCAGTACTTC.

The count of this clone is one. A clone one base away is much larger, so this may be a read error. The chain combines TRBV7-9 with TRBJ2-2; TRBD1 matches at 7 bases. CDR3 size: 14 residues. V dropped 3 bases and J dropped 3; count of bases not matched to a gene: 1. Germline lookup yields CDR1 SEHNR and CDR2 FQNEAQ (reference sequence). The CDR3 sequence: CASSLGQYTGELFF. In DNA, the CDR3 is TGTGCCAGCAGCTTGGGACAGTACACCGGGGAGCTGTTTTTT.

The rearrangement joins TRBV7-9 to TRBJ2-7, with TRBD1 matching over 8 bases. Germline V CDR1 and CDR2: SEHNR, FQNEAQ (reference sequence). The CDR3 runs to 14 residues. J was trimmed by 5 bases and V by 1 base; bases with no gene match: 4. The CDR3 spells CASSLGQGADEQYF. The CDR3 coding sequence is TGTGCCAGCAGCTTAGGGCAGGGGGCCGACGAGCAGTACTTC. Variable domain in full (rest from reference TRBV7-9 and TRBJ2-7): DTGVSQNPRHKITKRGQNVTFRCDPISEHNRLYWYRQTLGQGPEFLTYFQNEAQLEKSRLLSDRFSAERPKGSFSTLEIQRTEQGDSAMYLCASSLGQGADEQYFGPGTRLTVT.